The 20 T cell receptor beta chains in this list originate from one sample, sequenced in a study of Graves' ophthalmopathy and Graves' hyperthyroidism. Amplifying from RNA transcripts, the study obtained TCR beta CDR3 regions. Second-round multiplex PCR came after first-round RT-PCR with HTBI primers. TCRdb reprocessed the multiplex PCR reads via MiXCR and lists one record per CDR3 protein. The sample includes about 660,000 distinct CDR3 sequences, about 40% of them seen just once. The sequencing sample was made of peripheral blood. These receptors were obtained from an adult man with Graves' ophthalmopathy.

CDR3 sequence reads: CASSLKGGPYNEQFF. The CDR3 region has the DNA TGTGCCAGCAGCTTAAAAGGGGGCCCCTACAATGAGCAGTTCTTC. The chain employs TRBV7-3 and TRBJ2-1, with 7 nucleotides matching TRBD1. With V trimmed by 1 base and J by 2 bases, 2 bases remained unmatched. This CDR3 is built from 15 residues. The V gene's germline CDR1 is SGHTA and CDR2 FQGTGA. Using reference TRBV7-3 and TRBJ2-1 for the parts outside the CDR3, the full variable domain is GAGVSQTPSNKVTEKGKYVELRCDPISGHTALYWYRQSLGQGPEFLIYFQGTGAADDSGLPNDRFFAVRPEGSVSTLKIQRTERGDSAVYLCASSLKGGPYNEQFFGPGTRLTVL.

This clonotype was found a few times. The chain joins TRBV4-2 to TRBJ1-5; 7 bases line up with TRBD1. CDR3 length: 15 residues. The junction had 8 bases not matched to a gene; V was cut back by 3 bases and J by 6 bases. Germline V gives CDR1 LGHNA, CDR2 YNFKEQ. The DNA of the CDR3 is TGTGCCAGCAGCCAGACGACAGGGTCGGGTCAGCCCCAGCATTTT. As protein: CASSQTTGSGQPQHF.

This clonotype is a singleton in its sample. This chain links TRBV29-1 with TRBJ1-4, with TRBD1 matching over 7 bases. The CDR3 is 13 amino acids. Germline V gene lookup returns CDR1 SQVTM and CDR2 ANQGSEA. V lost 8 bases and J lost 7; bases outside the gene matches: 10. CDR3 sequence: CSLGGDSSEKLFF. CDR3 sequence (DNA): TGCAGCTTAGGGGGGGACAGTTCTGAAAAACTGTTTTTT.

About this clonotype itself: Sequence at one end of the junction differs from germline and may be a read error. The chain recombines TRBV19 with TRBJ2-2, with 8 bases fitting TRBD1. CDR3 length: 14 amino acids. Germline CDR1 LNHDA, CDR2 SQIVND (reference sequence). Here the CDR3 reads CTSSGTGGAGELFF. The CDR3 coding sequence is TGTACCAGTTCCGGGACAGGAGGGGCCGGGGAGCTGTTTTTT.

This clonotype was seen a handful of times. The CDR3 loop reads CASSLSVRPRQRHGYTF. The CDR3 nucleotides are TGCGCCAGCAGTTTGTCGGTTCGTCCGAGACAGAGACATGGCTACACCTTC. The chain carries TRBV4-3 and TRBJ1-2; TRBD1 is a possible D gene (5 bases). This CDR3 is 17 amino acids long. Germline assignment: CDR1 LGHNA and CDR2 YSLEER. The V end lost 6 bases, the J end lost 6 bases, and 26 bases lay between the germline ends.

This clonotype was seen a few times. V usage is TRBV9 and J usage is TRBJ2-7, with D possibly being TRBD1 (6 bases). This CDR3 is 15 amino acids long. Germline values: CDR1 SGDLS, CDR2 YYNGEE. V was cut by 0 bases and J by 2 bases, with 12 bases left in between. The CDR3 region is CASSVDGTPTYEQYF. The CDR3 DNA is TGTGCCAGCAGCGTAGATGGGACACCAACCTACGAGCAGTACTTC.

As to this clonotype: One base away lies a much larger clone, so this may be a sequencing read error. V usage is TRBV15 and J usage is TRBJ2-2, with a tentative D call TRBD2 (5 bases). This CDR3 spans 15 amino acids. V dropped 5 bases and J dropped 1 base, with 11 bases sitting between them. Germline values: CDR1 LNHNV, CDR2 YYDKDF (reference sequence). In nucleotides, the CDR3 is TGTGCCACCAGCTGGAGGAAGAGGAACACCGGGGAGCTGTTTTTT. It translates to CATSWRKRNTGELFF.

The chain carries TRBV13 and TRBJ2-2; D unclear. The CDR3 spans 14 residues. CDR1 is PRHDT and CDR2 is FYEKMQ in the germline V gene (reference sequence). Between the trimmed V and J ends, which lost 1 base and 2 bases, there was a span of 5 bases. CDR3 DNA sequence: TGTGCCAGCAGCTTAGCAGATAACACCGGGGAGCTGTTTTTT. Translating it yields CASSLADNTGELFF.

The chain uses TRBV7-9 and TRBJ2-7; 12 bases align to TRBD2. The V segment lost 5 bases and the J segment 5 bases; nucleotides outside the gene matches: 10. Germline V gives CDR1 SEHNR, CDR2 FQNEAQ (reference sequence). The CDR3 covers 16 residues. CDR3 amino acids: CASSQVGLAGSDEQYF. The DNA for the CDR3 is TGTGCCAGCAGCCAAGTAGGACTAGCGGGAAGCGACGAGCAGTACTTC.

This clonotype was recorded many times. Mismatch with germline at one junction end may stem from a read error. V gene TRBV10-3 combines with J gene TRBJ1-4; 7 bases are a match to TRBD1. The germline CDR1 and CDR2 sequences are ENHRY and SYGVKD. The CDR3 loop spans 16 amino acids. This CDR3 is CASSEVTGQSSEKLFF. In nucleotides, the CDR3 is TGTGCCAGCAGTGAAGTGACGGGACAGTCATCGGAAAAACTGTTTTTT.

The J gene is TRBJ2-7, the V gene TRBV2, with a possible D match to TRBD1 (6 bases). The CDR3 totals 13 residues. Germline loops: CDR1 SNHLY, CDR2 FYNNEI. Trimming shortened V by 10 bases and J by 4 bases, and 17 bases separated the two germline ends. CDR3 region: CATLDRMTYEQYF. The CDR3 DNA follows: TGTGCCACCCTCGACAGGATGACATACGAGCAGTACTTC.

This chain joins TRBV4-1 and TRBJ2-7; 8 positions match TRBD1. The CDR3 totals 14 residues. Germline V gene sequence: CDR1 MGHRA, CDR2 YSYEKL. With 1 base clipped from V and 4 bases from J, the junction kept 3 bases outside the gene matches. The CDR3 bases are TGCGCCAGCAGCCAAGCACAGGGGGGTTACGAGCAGTACTTC. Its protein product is CASSQAQGGYEQYF.

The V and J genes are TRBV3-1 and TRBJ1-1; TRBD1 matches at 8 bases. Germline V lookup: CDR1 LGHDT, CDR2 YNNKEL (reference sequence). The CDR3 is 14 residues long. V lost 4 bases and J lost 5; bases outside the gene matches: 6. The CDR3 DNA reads TGTGCCAGCAGCCGTGAAACAGGGGGGACTGAAGCTTTCTTT. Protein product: CASSRETGGTEAFF.

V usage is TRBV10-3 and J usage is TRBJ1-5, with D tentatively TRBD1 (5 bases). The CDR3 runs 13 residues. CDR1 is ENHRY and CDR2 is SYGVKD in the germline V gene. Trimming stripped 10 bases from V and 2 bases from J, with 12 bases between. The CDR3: CATGDRGNQPQHF. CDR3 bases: TGTGCCACCGGTGACAGAGGCAATCAGCCCCAGCATTTT.

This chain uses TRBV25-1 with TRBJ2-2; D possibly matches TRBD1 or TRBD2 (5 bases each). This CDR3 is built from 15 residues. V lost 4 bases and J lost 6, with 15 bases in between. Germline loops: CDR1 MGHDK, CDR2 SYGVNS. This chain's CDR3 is CASSAPRMGAGELFF. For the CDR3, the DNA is TGTGCCAGCAGTGCCCCTAGGATGGGGGCCGGGGAGCTGTTTTTT.

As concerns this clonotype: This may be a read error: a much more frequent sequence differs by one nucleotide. The CDR3 coding sequence is TGTACCAGCAGCTTGGGTAAAGAGACCCAGTACTTC. It is translated as CTSSLGKETQYF. V is TRBV7-8 and J is TRBJ2-5; no clear D gene. In germline, CDR1 is SGHVS, CDR2 FQNEAQ. The CDR3 consists of 12 residues.

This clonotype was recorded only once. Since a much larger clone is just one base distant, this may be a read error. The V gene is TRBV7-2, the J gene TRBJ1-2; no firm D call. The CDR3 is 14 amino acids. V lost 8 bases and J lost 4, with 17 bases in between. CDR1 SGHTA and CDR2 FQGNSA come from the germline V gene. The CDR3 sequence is CASGPSDESYGYTF. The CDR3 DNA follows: TGTGCCAGCGGCCCCTCGGACGAGAGCTATGGCTACACCTTC.

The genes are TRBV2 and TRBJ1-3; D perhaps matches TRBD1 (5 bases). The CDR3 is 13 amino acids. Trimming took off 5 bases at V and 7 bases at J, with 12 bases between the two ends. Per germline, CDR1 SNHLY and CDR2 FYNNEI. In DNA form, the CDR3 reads TGTGCCAGCAGTACGTGGGGGGGGAACACCATATATTTT. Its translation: CASSTWGGNTIYF.

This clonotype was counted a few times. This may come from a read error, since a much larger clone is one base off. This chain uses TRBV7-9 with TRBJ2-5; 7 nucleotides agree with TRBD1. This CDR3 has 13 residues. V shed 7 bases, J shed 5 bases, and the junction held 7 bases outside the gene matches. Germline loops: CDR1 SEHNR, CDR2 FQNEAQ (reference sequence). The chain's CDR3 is CASNLDRVETQYF. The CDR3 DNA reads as TGTGCCAGCAACCTCGACAGGGTCGAGACCCAGTACTTC.

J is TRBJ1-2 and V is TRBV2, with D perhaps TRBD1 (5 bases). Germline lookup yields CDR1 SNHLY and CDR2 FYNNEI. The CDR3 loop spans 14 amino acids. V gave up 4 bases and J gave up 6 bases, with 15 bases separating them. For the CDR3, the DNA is TGTGCCAGCAGTGCGTCAAGGACACTCAATGGCTACACCTTC. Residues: CASSASRTLNGYTF.